This TCR beta chain was retrieved from a study of early T cells in non-severe SARS-CoV-2 infection. Study in general: Sequenced material consisted of bulk RNA (from unsorted whole blood), and chains were unpaired.

This CDR3 is built from 14 residues. Trimming pared 3 bases from V and 4 bases from J, leaving 13 bases between. Germline V CDR1 and CDR2: ENHRY, SYGVKD. Individual cDNA molecules received unique molecular identifiers. TCRdb reprocessed the 5' RACE reads with MiXCR, giving one entry per CDR3 protein. The data hold some 100,000 distinct CDR3 sequences, with approximately 15% observed a single time. Study-level findings and limits: Clonotype matching in VDJdb favored anti-spike CD8 responses and did not capture private and CD4 specificities.

This clonotype was seen more than once but under ten times. Its specificity is not known. This receptor was identified in an adult who was a healthcare worker with PCR-confirmed SARS-CoV-2 infection or an uninfected control (not recorded which). Sequencing used whole blood. The chain links TRBV10-3 to TRBJ2-7, with D perhaps assigned TRBD1 or TRBD2 (5 bases each). The CDR3 DNA follows: TGTGCCATCAGTGATACGGGACCAGGGTACGAGCAGTACGTC. It yields the protein CAISDTGPGYEQYV.